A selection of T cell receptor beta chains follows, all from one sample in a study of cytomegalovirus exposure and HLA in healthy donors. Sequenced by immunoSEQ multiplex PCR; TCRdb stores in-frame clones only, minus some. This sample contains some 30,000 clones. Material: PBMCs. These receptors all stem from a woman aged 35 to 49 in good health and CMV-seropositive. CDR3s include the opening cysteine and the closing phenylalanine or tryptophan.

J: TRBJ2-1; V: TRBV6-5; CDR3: CASSYSTSGNNEQFF
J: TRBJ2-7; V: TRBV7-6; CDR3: CASSLARRDEQYF
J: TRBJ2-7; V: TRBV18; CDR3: CASSEGLAGTPYEQYF
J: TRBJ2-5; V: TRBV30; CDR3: CAGSVDGGGWETQYF
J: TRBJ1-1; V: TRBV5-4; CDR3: CASSLDRGRTEAFF
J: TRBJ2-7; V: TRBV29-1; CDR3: CSVANGAEQYF
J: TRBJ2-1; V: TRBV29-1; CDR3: CSVELMLYNEQFF
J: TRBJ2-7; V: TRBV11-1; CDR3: CASSGSGTSTYEQYF
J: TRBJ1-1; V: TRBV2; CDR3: CASLGGAEAFF
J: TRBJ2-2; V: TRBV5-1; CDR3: CASSTLLAGSGGELFF
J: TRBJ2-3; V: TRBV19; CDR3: CASSTRTGTDTQYF
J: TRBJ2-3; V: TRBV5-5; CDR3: CASSAPGQGKTDTQYF
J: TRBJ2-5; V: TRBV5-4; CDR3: CASSSVQETQYF
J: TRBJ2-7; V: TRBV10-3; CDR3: CAISESTPRGAHEQYF
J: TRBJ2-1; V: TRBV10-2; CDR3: CASRVAGGPYNEQFF
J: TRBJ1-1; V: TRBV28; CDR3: CASRRSGNTEAFF
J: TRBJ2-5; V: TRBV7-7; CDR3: CASSARREQETQYF
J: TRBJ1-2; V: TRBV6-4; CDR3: CASSAGGSGYGYTF
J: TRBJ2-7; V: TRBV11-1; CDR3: CASSLAKGQQETYEQYF
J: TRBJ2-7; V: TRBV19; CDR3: CASSARTGGHEQYF
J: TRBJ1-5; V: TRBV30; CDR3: CAWSVGQAGQHQHF
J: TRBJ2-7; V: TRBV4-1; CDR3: CASSQEGRRARQSSYEQYF
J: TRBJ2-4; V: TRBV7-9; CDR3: CASSSTSGSSNIQYF
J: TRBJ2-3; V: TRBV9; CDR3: CASSTPRRVNTDTQYF
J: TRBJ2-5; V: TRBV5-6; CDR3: CASSSLAGAQETQYF
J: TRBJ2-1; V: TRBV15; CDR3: CATSRLAGVGEQFF
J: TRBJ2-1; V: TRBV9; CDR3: CASSVDLAGGNEQFF
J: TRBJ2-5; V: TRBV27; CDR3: CASSFLQGLQETQYF
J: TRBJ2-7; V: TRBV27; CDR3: CASSLLTGPYEQYF
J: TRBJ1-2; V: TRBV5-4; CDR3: CASSMGQGGYGYTF
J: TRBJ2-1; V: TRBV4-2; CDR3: CASSQMGGHNEQFF
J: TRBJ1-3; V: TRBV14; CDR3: CASSQGGGSGNTIYF
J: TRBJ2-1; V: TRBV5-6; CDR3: CASSLGWGRNEQFF
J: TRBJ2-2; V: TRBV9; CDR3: CASSPTSALPGELFF
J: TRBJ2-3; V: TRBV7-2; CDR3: CASSLSGAVDTQYF
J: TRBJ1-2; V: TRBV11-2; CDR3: CASSFYRNYGYTF
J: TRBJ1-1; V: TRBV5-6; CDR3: CASSWGVTEAFF
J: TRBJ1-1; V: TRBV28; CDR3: CASILLGSDTEAFF
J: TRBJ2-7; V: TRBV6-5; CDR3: CASSYLDEQYF
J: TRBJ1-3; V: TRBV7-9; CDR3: CASSLGGGRRISGNTIYF
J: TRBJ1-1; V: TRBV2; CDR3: CASSEDMTLNTEAFF
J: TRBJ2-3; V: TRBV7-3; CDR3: CASSLMGSYTDTQYF
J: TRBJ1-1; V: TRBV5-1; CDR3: CASSLDRGPTEAFF
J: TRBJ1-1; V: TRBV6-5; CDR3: CASGWSGNTEAFF
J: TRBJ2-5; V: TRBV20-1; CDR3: CSANGQETQYF
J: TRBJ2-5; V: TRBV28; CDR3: CASSAPARLAGETQYF
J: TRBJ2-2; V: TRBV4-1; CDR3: CASSHEEAALNTGELFF
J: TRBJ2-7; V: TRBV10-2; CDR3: CASSESSPYEQYF
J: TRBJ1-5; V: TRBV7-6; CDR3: CASSRWGGRDQPQHF
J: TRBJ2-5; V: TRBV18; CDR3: CASSLRTSGSRLETQYF
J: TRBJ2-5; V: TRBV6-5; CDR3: CASSYSTGKETQYF
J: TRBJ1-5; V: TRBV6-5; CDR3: CASSQLKGGNQPQHF